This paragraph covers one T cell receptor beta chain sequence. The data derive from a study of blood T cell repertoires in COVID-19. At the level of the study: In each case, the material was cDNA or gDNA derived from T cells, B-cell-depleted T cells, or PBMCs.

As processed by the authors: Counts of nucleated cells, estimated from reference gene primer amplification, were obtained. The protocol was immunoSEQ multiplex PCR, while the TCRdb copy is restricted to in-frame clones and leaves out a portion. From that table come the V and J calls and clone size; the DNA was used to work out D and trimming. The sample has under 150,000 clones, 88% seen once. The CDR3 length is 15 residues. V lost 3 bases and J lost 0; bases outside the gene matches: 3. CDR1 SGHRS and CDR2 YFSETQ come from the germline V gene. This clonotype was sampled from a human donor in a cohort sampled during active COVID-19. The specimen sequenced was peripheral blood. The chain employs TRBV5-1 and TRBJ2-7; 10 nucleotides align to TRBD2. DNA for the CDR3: TGCGCCAGCAGCTCCTTAGCGGGGGGCTCCTACGAGCAGTACTTC. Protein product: CASSSLAGGSYEQYF.